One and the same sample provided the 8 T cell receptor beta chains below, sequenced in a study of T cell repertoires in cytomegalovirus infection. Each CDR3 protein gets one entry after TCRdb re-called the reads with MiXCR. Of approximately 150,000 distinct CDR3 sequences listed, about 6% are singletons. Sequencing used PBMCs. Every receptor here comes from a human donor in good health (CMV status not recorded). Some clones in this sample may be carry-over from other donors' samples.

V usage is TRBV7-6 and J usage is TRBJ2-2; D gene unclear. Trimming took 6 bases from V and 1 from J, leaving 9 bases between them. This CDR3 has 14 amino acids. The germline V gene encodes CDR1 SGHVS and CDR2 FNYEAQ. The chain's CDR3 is CASRGKQNTGELFF. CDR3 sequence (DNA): TGTGCCAGCAGGGGGAAACAGAACACCGGGGAGCTGTTTTTT. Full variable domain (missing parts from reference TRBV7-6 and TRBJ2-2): GAGVSQSPRYKVTKRGQDVALRCDPISGHVSLYWYRQALGQGPEFLTYFNYEAQQDKSGLPNDRFSAERPEGSISTLTIQRTEQRDSAMYRCASRGKQNTGELFFGEGSRLTVL.

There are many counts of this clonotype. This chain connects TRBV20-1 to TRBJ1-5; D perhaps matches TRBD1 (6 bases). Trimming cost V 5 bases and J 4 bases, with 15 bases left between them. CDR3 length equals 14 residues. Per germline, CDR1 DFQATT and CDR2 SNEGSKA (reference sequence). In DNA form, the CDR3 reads TGCAGTGCTTTCATCGCCGGACAGAATCAGCCCCAGCATTTT. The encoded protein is CSAFIAGQNQPQHF.

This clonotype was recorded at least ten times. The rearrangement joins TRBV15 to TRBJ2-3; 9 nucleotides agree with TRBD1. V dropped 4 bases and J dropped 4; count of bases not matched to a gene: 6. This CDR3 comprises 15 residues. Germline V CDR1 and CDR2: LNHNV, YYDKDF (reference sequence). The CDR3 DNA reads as TGTGCCACCAGCATACGCGGGACAGGGCCAGATACGCAGTATTTT. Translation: CATSIRGTGPDTQYF.

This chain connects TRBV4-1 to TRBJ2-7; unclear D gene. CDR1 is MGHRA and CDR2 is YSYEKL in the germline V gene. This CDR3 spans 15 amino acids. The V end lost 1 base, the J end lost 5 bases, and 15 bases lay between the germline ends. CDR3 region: CASSQGADPLNEQYF. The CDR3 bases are TGCGCCAGCAGCCAAGGGGCAGACCCCCTGAACGAGCAGTACTTC.

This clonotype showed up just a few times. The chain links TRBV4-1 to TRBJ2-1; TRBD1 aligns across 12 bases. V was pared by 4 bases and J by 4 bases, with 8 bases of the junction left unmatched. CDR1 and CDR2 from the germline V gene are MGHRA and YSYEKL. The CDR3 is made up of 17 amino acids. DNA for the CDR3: TGCGCCAGCAGCCCGGGACAGGGGGCTACGGGATACAATGAGCAGTTCTTC. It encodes CASSPGQGATGYNEQFF.

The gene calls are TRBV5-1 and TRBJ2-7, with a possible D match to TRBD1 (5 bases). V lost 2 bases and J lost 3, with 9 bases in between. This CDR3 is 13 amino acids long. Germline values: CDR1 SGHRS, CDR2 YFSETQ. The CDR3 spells CASSLTGFYEQYF. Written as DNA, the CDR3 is TGCGCCAGCAGCTTAACAGGTTTCTACGAGCAGTACTTC. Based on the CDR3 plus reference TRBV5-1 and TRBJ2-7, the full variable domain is KAGVTQTPRYLIKTRGQQVTLSCSPISGHRSVSWYQQTPGQGLQFLFEYFSETQRNKGNFPGRFSGRQFSNSRSEMNVSTLELGDSALYLCASSLTGFYEQYFGPGTRLTVT.

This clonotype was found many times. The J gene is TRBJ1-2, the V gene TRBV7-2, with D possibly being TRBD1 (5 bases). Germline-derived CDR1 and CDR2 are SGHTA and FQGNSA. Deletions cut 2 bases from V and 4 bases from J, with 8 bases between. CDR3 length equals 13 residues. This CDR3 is CASSLLDSYGYTF. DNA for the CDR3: TGTGCCAGCAGCTTACTTGACAGCTATGGCTACACCTTC.

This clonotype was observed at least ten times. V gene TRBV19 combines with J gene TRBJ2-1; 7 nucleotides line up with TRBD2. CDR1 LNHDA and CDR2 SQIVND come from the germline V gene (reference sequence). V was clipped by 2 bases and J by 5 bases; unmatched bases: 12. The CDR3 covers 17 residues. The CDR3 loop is CASSIRSRGGGNNEQFF. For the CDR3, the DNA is TGTGCCAGTAGTATAAGGTCGCGGGGCGGGGGAAACAATGAGCAGTTCTTC.